This is a list of T cell receptor beta chains from one sample in a study of metastatic and nonmetastatic thyroid tumors. Using MiXCR, TCRdb re-called clones from the PCR reads. This table has about 5,600 clones, about 30% appearing once. Sequencing used adjacent normal tissue. These TCRs come from a female donor with papillary thyroid cancer or a benign thyroid nodule (not recorded which). Some clones in this sample may be carry-over from other donors' samples. Both conserved end residues are part of each CDR3. D genes are given only for firm matches. A row's size may be missing; if present it is once, few, many or a size class.

medium-sized	TRBV5-4	TRBD1	TRBJ2-7	CASSSGRTGPSYEQYF	TGTGCCAGCAGCTCCGGCCGGACAGGGCCTTCCTACGAGCAGTACTTC
medium-sized	TRBV7-9	NA	TRBJ2-7	CASSFSAGSFYEQYF	TGTGCCAGCAGCTTTTCCGCGGGTAGCTTCTACGAGCAGTACTTC
few	TRBV2	TRBD1	TRBJ2-3	CASSGQGSRTDTQYF	TGTGCCAGCAGTGGACAGGGAAGCCGCACAGATACGCAGTATTTT
NA	TRBV28	NA	TRBJ2-7	CASKFPRPYELYF	TGTGCAAGCAAGTTCCCCCGGCCCTACGAGCTGTACTTC
NA	TRBV18	NA	TRBJ2-7	CASSPPNSGDEQYF	TGTGCCAGCTCACCGCCGAACTCAGGAGACGAGCAGTACTTC
NA	TRBV20-1	NA	TRBJ1-6	CSARASISGSYNSPLHF	TGCAGTGCTAGAGCCTCCATTTCAGGATCCTATAATTCACCCCTCCACTTT
few	TRBV6-1	NA	TRBJ1-2	CASAPGGNYGYTF	TGTGCCAGCGCCCCCGGGGGCAACTATGGCTACACCTTC
many	TRBV20-1	NA	TRBJ1-4	CSAERGRNEKLFF	TGCAGTGCCGAGAGGGGGAGGAATGAAAAACTGTTTTTT
NA	TRBV11-1	TRBD1	TRBJ2-3	CASSLGDSPRDTQYF	TGTGCCAGCAGCTTAGGGGACAGCCCCCGTGATACGCAGTATTTT
large	TRBV27	TRBD2	TRBJ2-7	CASSSAGVDPYEQYF	TGTGCCAGCAGTTCAGCGGGGGTTGACCCCTACGAGCAGTACTTC
NA	TRBV11-1	TRBD1	TRBJ2-1	CASSWGQGTGNEQFF	TGTGCCAGCAGCTGGGGACAGGGGACGGGGAATGAGCAGTTCTTC
NA	TRBV20-1	TRBD2	TRBJ2-7	CSATETSGPREQYF	TGCAGTGCTACCGAGACTAGCGGGCCCCGCGAGCAGTACTTC
few	TRBV19	NA	TRBJ2-5	CASSSLGTQETQYF	TGTGCCAGTAGTTCCCTGGGCACCCAAGAGACCCAGTACTTC
NA	TRBV12-3/TRBV12-4	TRBD1	TRBJ1-1	CASSNRGHTEAFF	TGTGCCAGCAGCAACAGGGGACACACTGAAGCTTTCTTT
NA	TRBV9	TRBD2	TRBJ2-1	CASSVGTSGRNGEQFF	TGTGCCAGCAGCGTAGGGACTAGCGGGAGGAACGGTGAGCAGTTCTTC
NA	TRBV7-9	NA	TRBJ1-5	CASSLGDNQPQHF	TGTGCCAGCAGCTTAGGGGACAATCAGCCCCAGCATTTT
NA	TRBV6-1	NA	TRBJ2-5	CASSETRAGETQYF	TGCGCCAGCAGTGAGACTAGGGCTGGAGAGACCCAGTACTTC
NA	TRBV27	TRBD2	TRBJ2-3	CASSSGTSGSSTQYF	TGTGCCAGCAGTTCAGGGACTAGCGGGAGCAGCACGCAGTATTTT
NA	TRBV5-4	NA	TRBJ2-5	CASSLIPGPTYQETQYF	TGTGCCAGCAGCTTAATCCCGGGACCTACGTACCAAGAGACCCAGTACTTC
NA	TRBV24-1	NA	TRBJ2-4	CATSVSGNIQYF	TGTGCCACCAGTGTTTCAGGGAACATTCAGTACTTC
NA	TRBV28	NA	TRBJ2-5	CASSMGHLEETQYF	TGTGCCAGCAGTATGGGACACCTAGAAGAGACCCAGTACTTC
few	TRBV7-9	NA	TRBJ2-7	CASGDGGYEQYF	TGTGCCAGCGGTGATGGGGGATACGAGCAGTACTTC
NA	TRBV12-3/TRBV12-4	TRBD1	TRBJ1-1	CASSLRQGSEAFF	TGTGCCAGCAGTCTCCGACAGGGATCTGAAGCTTTCTTT
NA	TRBV6-5	NA	TRBJ1-6	CASSSLFSSYNSPLHF	TGTGCCAGCAGTTCTCTCTTCAGCTCCTATAATTCACCCCTCCACTTT
NA	TRBV28	NA	TRBJ1-2	CASSSQPDYTF	TGTGCCAGCAGTTCCCAACCGGACTACACCTTC
NA	TRBV6-1	NA	TRBJ2-5	CASSVGETQYF	TGTGCCAGCAGTGTAGGGGAGACCCAGTACTTC
medium-sized	TRBV6-5	NA	TRBJ1-2	CASSYGGNYGYTF	TGTGCCAGCAGTTACGGTGGGAACTATGGCTACACCTTC
medium-sized	TRBV2	NA	TRBJ2-1	CASSADFSSEQFF	TGTGCCAGCAGTGCAGACTTTTCGAGTGAGCAGTTCTTC
once	TRBV2	NA	TRBJ2-1	CPRGVRGYNEQFF	TGTCCCAGGGGGGTGAGGGGCTACAATGAGCAGTTCTTC
many	TRBV4-2	NA	TRBJ2-3	CASSRLRPGGGTDTQYF	TGTGCCAGCAGCCGACTCCGGCCGGGCGGGGGCACAGATACGCAGTATTTT
NA	TRBV11-2	NA	TRBJ2-3	CASRPHGRDTQYF	TGTGCCAGCAGGCCCCACGGAAGAGATACGCAGTATTTT
NA	TRBV6-1	NA	TRBJ2-3	CASTVRTSSTGTQYF	TGTGCCAGCACGGTGCGGACGTCTAGCACAGGTACGCAGTATTTT
NA	TRBV20-1	NA	TRBJ2-7	CSAAVSGKQYF	TGCAGTGCCGCCGTAAGCGGAAAGCAGTACTTC
once	TRBV20-1	NA	TRBJ2-7	CSVNRRNSYEQYF	TGCAGTGTTAACCGGAGAAACAGCTACGAGCAGTACTTC
NA	TRBV28	NA	TRBJ2-3	CASSLARGSVSGTDTQYF	TGTGCCAGCAGCCTGGCACGGGGGTCGGTGAGCGGCACAGATACGCAGTATTTT
NA	TRBV6-9	NA	TRBJ1-2	CANYGYTF	TGTGCTAACTATGGCTACACCTTC
medium-sized	TRBV2	TRBD1	TRBJ1-5	CASRGQGALFGQPQHF	TGTGCCAGCAGGGGACAGGGCGCCCTTTTCGGGCAGCCCCAGCATTTT
NA	TRBV9	NA	TRBJ2-5	CASCVDVSGTQYF	TGTGCCAGCTGCGTAGACGTATCGGGGACCCAGTACTTC
few	TRBV29-1	TRBD1	TRBJ2-1	CSVGGQVLSYNEQLF	TGCAGCGTTGGGGGACAGGTTCTAAGCTACAATGAGCAGCTCTTC
few	TRBV11-1	NA	TRBJ2-7	CASSLTNYEQYF	TGTGCCAGCAGTCTTACCAACTACGAGCAGTACTTC